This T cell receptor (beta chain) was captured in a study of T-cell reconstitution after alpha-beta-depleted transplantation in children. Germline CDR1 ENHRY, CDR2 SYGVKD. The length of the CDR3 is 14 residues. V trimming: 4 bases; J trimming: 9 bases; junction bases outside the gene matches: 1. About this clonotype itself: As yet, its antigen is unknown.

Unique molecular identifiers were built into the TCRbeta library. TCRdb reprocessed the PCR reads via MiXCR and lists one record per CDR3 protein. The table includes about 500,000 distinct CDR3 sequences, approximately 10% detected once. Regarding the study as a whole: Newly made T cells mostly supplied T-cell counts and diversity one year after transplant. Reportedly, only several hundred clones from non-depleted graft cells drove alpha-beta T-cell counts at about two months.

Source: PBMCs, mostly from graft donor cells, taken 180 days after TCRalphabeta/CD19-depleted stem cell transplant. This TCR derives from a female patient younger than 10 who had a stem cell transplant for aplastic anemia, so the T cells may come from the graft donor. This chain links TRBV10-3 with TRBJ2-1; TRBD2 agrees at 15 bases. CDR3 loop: CAISGTSGRAEQFF. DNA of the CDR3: TGTGCCATCAGTGGGACTAGCGGGAGGGCTGAGCAGTTCTTC.